The rows below give T cell receptor beta chains drawn from one sample of a study of blood T cell repertoires in COVID-19. Generated by immunoSEQ multiplex PCR, the TCRdb table keeps only in-frame clones and is missing some. Here the sample spans some 31,000 clones, around 90% being singletons. Sequenced: peripheral blood. The receptors stem from a man aged 55 to 70 with active COVID-19. CDR3s include the opening cysteine and the closing phenylalanine or tryptophan. A clone size is listed for some rows: how often the clone was seen (once, few, many), or a class if it is expanded.

>TRBJ1-2|NA|13|TRBV6-5
CASSFTGRGGYTF
>TRBJ1-3|NA|17|TRBV12-5
CASGLVGQGVSGNTIYF
>TRBJ1-3|NA|14|TRBV3-1/TRBV3-2
CASSQDYSGNTIYF
>TRBJ2-3|once|15|TRBV7-7
CASSRSGGAVDTQYF
>TRBJ1-1|NA|15|TRBV6-2/TRBV6-3
CASSPPPPGNTEAFF
>TRBJ2-3|few|11|TRBV21-1
CARGNTDTQYF
>TRBJ2-1|NA|13|TRBV13
CASSPGVSNEQFF
>TRBJ1-1|NA|14|TRBV7-9
CASSLGRAVTEAFF
>TRBJ1-4|NA|12|TRBV5-8
CASSFIIEKLFF
>TRBJ2-1|NA|11|TRBV6-5
CASRRQLQQFF
>TRBJ2-3|NA|13|TRBV6-5
CASRLLATDTQYF
>TRBJ2-3|NA|18|TRBV27
CASSLYAQIQGYTDTQYF
>TRBJ1-1|NA|15|TRBV28
CASSSPGTPNTEAFF
>TRBJ2-3|NA|13|TRBV7-9
CASSPGGSDTQYF
>TRBJ1-2|NA|15|TRBV7-9
CASSRDRGFSYGYTF
>TRBJ2-1|NA|14|TRBV10-3
CATLAGGSYNEQFF
>TRBJ1-5|NA|14|TRBV9
CASSAGQSNQPQHF
>TRBJ2-2|NA|16|TRBV11-2
CASSLPGGFNVGELFF
>TRBJ1-6|NA|16|TRBV25-1
CASSEYDSPYNSPLHF
>TRBJ2-7|NA|13|TRBV4-2
CASSQDRGYEQYF
>TRBJ1-1|NA|13|TRBV28
CASSFTQGSEAFF
>TRBJ2-5|NA|14|TRBV19
CASSATTGTETQYF
>TRBJ2-5|NA|16|TRBV11-3
CASSPRSQRGEETQYF
>TRBJ2-7|NA|12|TRBV10-2
CASSYRAYEQYF
>TRBJ1-2|NA|13|TRBV13
CASSFPGNYGYTF
>TRBJ1-2|NA|17|TRBV5-5
CASSLGPIGRHFYGYTF
>TRBJ1-5|NA|15|TRBV10-3
CAISDGGHSNQPQHF
>TRBJ2-7|NA|16|TRBV5-1
CASSPETSTGGYEQYF
>TRBJ1-1|NA|13|TRBV2
CAISRGLNTEAFF
>TRBJ1-4|NA|15|TRBV7-2
CASSLWARGSEKLFF
>TRBJ2-7|NA|18|TRBV11-3
CASSLENVGSGGPEEQYF
>TRBJ2-7|once|15|TRBV6-5
CASSTPGQGIYEQYF
>TRBJ2-3|NA|14|TRBV7-6
CASSFWRSTDTQYF
>TRBJ2-7|NA|15|TRBV5-4
CASSRDGTGVDEQYF
>TRBJ1-2|NA|16|TRBV28
CASSFGAGGPLRGYTF
>TRBJ1-2|NA|15|TRBV27
CASSLPPRAARGYTF
>TRBJ1-1|once|15|TRBV5-6
CASSLYTVRDTEAFF
>TRBJ2-5|NA|16|TRBV5-4
CASRERLAGGQETQYF
>TRBJ2-7|NA|14|TRBV19
CASRGGSRVDEQYF
>TRBJ1-1|NA|15|TRBV11-1
CASSPQTGKNTEAFF
>TRBJ2-3|NA|15|TRBV10-3
CAITPGGGASDTQYF
>TRBJ1-4|NA|16|TRBV28
CASSFSGTGSGEKLFF
>TRBJ2-4|NA|12|TRBV30
CAWSGQGGIQYF
>TRBJ1-2|NA|15|TRBV6-6
CASSYLDRMNYGYTF
>TRBJ1-3|NA|16|TRBV9
CASSALGLHSGNTIYF
>TRBJ1-5|few|16|TRBV28
CASTTGRQGGNQPQHF
>TRBJ2-5|NA|15|TRBV5-6
CASSLVTSGGETQYF
>TRBJ2-1|once|14|TRBV3-1/TRBV3-2
CASSQDHRGNEQFF
>TRBJ1-2|once|14|TRBV3-1/TRBV3-2
CASSHAEGTYGYTF
>TRBJ2-5|NA|16|TRBV19
CASSIVRGGPQETQYF
>TRBJ2-1|NA|14|TRBV25-1
CASSGQVGNNEQFF
>TRBJ1-1|few|13|TRBV14
CASSLGQGTEAFF
>TRBJ2-3|NA|16|TRBV5-1
CASSPLAGGLGDTQYF
>TRBJ1-3|NA|13|TRBV10-3
CAIGADSGNTIYF
>TRBJ1-1|NA|13|TRBV6-4
CARRQGSSTEAFF
>TRBJ2-3|NA|14|TRBV9
CASSVGAEGNTQYF
>TRBJ2-1|NA|16|TRBV4-2
CASSPAGTSGGGEQFF
>TRBJ1-2|NA|15|TRBV11-3
CASSPGRAGNYGYTF
>TRBJ2-2|NA|18|TRBV24-1
CATSDRRLAGGPTGELFF